These 10 T cell receptor beta chains were all obtained from the same sample, sequenced in a study of T cells in Graves' hyperthyroidism and ophthalmopathy. Amplification of TCR beta CDR3 regions was performed using RNA transcripts as template. RT-PCR in the first round (using the HTBI primer set) targeted the TCR CDR3. TCRdb independently ran MiXCR on the multiplex PCR reads; one entry per CDR3 protein. Of more than 300,000 distinct CDR3 sequences detected, approximately 18% appear once; the ten largest clones hold roughly a third. Material: blood. Every receptor here comes from a woman in her twenties or thirties with Graves' hyperthyroidism that later progressed to Graves' ophthalmopathy.

CDR3 DNA: TGCGCCAGCAGCCATCAGGGGCTGACTAATGAAAAACTGTTTTTT. Amino acid sequence: CASSHQGLTNEKLFF. The chain combines TRBV4-1 with TRBJ1-4; maybe TRBD1 (6 bases). V was trimmed by 3 bases and J by 2 bases, leaving 10 bases between them. The germline gives CDR1 MGHRA, CDR2 YSYEKL. There are 15 residues in the CDR3.

This clonotype was recorded at least ten times. V and J are TRBV28 and TRBJ2-3, with TRBD1 matching 10 bases. Unmatched junction bases numbered 11, after V lost 7 bases and J lost 4 bases. The germline gives CDR1 MDHEN, CDR2 SYDVKM. The CDR3 has 16 residues. The CDR3 loop reads CASTRAGTGEADTQYF. The CDR3, as DNA: TGTGCCAGCACCCGAGCCGGGACAGGGGAGGCAGATACGCAGTATTTT.

This clonotype has ten or more counts. This chain uses TRBV11-2 with TRBJ1-1, with D unresolved. Deletions cut 6 bases from V and 4 bases from J, with 18 bases between. This CDR3 is built from 15 residues. Germline values: CDR1 SGHAT, CDR2 FQNNGV. The CDR3 here is CASSPTERRGTEAFF. The CDR3 nucleotides read TGTGCCAGCAGTCCTACCGAGAGACGGGGCACTGAAGCTTTCTTT.

This clonotype showed up many times. The chain couples TRBV27 to TRBJ2-3; no clear D. The CDR3 contains 13 residues. Germline values: CDR1 MNHEY, CDR2 SMNVEV (reference sequence). V lost 2 bases and J lost 7, with 10 bases in between. The CDR3 sequence: CASSLPHTNTQYF. CDR3 bases: TGTGCCAGCAGTTTACCCCATACGAATACGCAGTATTTT.

The rearrangement uses TRBV28 and TRBJ1-1; 7 bases are a match to TRBD1. Germline V gene lookup returns CDR1 MDHEN and CDR2 SYDVKM. J gave up 5 bases and V 2 bases, and 8 bases lay outside the gene matches. The CDR3 length is 15 residues. In DNA, the CDR3 is TGTGCCAGCAGTTTAGAACTACAGGGGTGGACTGAAGCTTTCTTT. It yields the protein CASSLELQGWTEAFF.

This clonotype has at least ten counts. V and J are TRBV12-3 or TRBV12-4 and TRBJ2-7; the D call may be TRBD1 or TRBD2 (5 bases each). The CDR3 has 15 residues. The V end was cut by 8 bases, the J end by 0 bases, with 17 bases between. CDR3 nucleotide sequence: TGTGCCAGCCAGATCCGGCAGGGAGCCTCCTACGAGCAGTACTTC. Translated, it gives CASQIRQGASYEQYF.

The V and J genes are TRBV7-2 and TRBJ2-1; 8 bases match TRBD2. Looked up from germline, CDR1 is SGHTA and CDR2 is FQGNSA. This CDR3 spans 17 amino acids. V was pared by 2 bases and J by 8 bases, with 14 bases of the junction left unmatched. CDR3 region: CASSLFWAGGGGDEQFF. DNA for the CDR3: TGTGCCAGCAGCTTATTCTGGGCGGGGGGAGGGGGGGATGAGCAGTTCTTC.

This clonotype appeared many times. This chain joins TRBV20-1 and TRBJ1-2; D is ambiguous. This CDR3 spans 12 amino acids. Germline-derived CDR1 and CDR2 are DFQATT and SNEGSKA (reference sequence). Trimming left V 2 bases short and J 8 bases short, with 12 bases between. The CDR3, as DNA: TGCAGTGCTAGAAGGCCGAACGAGGGCTACACCTTC. Amino acids: CSARRPNEGYTF.

This clonotype was observed at least ten times. This rearrangement joins TRBV3-1 to TRBJ1-1; a weak D match, TRBD1 (5 bases). Germline lookup yields CDR1 LGHDT and CDR2 YNNKEL (reference sequence). Trimming shortened V by 1 base and J by 3 bases, and 9 bases separated the two germline ends. This CDR3 comprises 14 residues. CDR3 loop: CASSQGAGHTEAFF. As DNA, the CDR3 is TGTGCCAGCAGCCAAGGGGCAGGGCACACTGAAGCTTTCTTT.

The rearrangement uses TRBV20-1 and TRBJ2-3, with 13 bases identical to TRBD2. Germline CDR1 reads DFQATT; CDR2 reads SNEGSKA (reference sequence). The CDR3 runs to 15 residues. Trimming cost V 6 bases and J 4 bases; bases outside gene matches: 7. CDR3 in DNA: TGCAGTGCCCATACTAGCGGGGGGGGCCCAGATACGCAGTATTTT. It codes for CSAHTSGGGPDTQYF.